This T cell receptor beta chain was found in a study of blood T cells in healthy people across ages. General study results and limits: A strong correlation was found between TCR beta diversity and the percentage of naive T cells.

Per the germline V gene, CDR1 is LGHDT and CDR2 is YNNKEL (reference sequence). CDR3 length equals 16 residues. V trimming: 6 bases; J trimming: 4 bases; junction bases outside the gene matches: 5. Concerning this clonotype itself: Its specificity is unknown.

Through a sample-barcoded 5' primer and a J-beta primer mix, a second PCR was run for roughly 7 to 12 cycles. TCRdb reprocessed the 5' RACE reads via MiXCR and lists one record per CDR3 protein. The sample has some 320,000 distinct CDR3 sequences; roughly 29% are singletons. Ranging in age from about 6 to 100, the donors were healthy Caucasian individuals from Russia. Per individual sample, total RNA of at least 5.5 micrograms was extracted. The receptor was derived from a woman in her 70s in good health. Material for sequencing was blood. The chain combines TRBV3-1 with TRBJ2-1; 14 nucleotides match TRBD2. CDR3 in DNA: TGTGCCAGCAGTCGGACTAGCGGGAGGCAATACAATGAGCAGTTCTTC. Its protein product is CASSRTSGRQYNEQFF.